Following are 25 T cell receptor beta chains from one sample sequenced in a study of cytomegalovirus exposure and HLA in healthy donors. Vbeta (60) and Jbeta (13) primers were used in the PCR. Clones were read by immunoSEQ multiplex PCR, and TCRdb kept only the in-frame ones, dropping some. Of 150,000 to 200,000 clones listed, 70% to 80% are singletons. The material sequenced was PBMCs. Receptors originate from a woman between 40 and 55 years old in good health and CMV-seronegative.

The table lists this clone with a few counts. This rearrangement joins TRBV7-6 to TRBJ2-4; D is perhaps TRBD1 (6 bases). In germline, CDR1 is SGHVS, CDR2 FNYEAQ. Trimming pared 1 base from V and 8 bases from J, leaving 18 bases between. The CDR3 loop spans 16 amino acids. The CDR3, as DNA: TGTGCCAGCAGCTTAGAGGCGGCAGGGGCAGATGACATTCAGTACTTC. Translating it yields CASSLEAAGADDIQYF.

CDR3 DNA sequence: TGCAGCGTTGAAATAGTGGTCTCAGATACGCAGTATTTT. Translated: CSVEIVVSDTQYF. The chain carries TRBV29-1 and TRBJ2-3; D gene unclear. V lost 2 bases to trimming and J lost 4 bases, with 10 bases between them. CDR3 size: 13 residues. Per the germline V gene, CDR1 is SQVTM and CDR2 is ANQGSEA.

The chain combines TRBV6-5 with TRBJ2-7; 8 nucleotides align to TRBD1. The germline V gene encodes CDR1 MNHEY and CDR2 SVGAGI. CDR3 length: 16 residues. The V gene end was trimmed by 3 bases and the J gene end by 5 bases; junction bases not matched to a gene: 12. In nucleotides, the CDR3 is TGTGCCAGCAGTTATTCCCTCCAGGGGGCCGGCGACGAGCAGTACTTC. This sequence encodes CASSYSLQGAGDEQYF.

The chain combines TRBV27 with TRBJ1-5, with a tentative D call TRBD1 (6 bases). The V end lost 5 bases, the J end lost 0 bases, and 14 bases lay between the germline ends. CDR1 is MNHEY, CDR2 SMNVEV, per germline (reference sequence). The CDR3 covers 16 residues. CDR3 sequence reads: CASSPRTVFSNQPQHF. The CDR3 bases are TGTGCCAGCAGTCCTCGGACAGTCTTTAGCAATCAGCCCCAGCATTTT.

In regard to this clone: Other DNA sequences in this specimen translate into the identical CDR3. The V and J genes are TRBV5-1 and TRBJ1-1; maybe TRBD1 (6 bases). Looked up from germline, CDR1 is SGHRS and CDR2 is YFSETQ. CDR3 length: 14 residues. Trimming removed 3 bases from V and 2 bases from J, with 11 bases in between. CDR3 nucleotides: TGCGCCAGCAGCTCGACAGGCCTAAACACTGAAGCTTTCTTT. Translating gives CASSSTGLNTEAFF.

V gene TRBV2 combines with J gene TRBJ2-5, with a possible D match to TRBD1 (6 bases). This CDR3 comprises 14 residues. Trimming pared 1 base from V and 5 bases from J, leaving 11 bases between. The V gene's germline CDR1 is SNHLY and CDR2 FYNNEI. The CDR3 coding sequence is TGTGCCAGCAGTGAAGGGGGGCTTCAGGAGACCCAGTACTTC. This translates into CASSEGGLQETQYF. Looking up the rest from reference TRBV2 and TRBJ2-5 gives the full variable domain: EPEVTQTPSHQVTQMGQEVILRCVPISNHLYFYWYRQILGQKVEFLVSFYNNEISEKSEIFDDQFSVERPDGSNFTLKIRSTKLEDSAMYFCASSEGGLQETQYFGPGTRLLVL.

The chain combines TRBV4-3 with TRBJ2-2; the match to TRBD1 covers 9 bases. The trim removed 3 bases at V and 5 bases at J, leaving 10 bases unmatched. Per germline, CDR1 LGHNA and CDR2 YSLEER. This CDR3 is built from 17 residues. The CDR3 is CASSQDPTGGATGELFF. For the CDR3, the DNA is TGCGCCAGCAGCCAGGACCCTACAGGGGGCGCAACCGGGGAGCTGTTTTTT.

The rearrangement uses TRBV6-1 and TRBJ2-1; TRBD1 matches 7 bases. The CDR3 extends over 14 amino acids. Germline trimming cut 5 bases from V and 8 bases from J; bases unmatched to any gene: 9. Germline V lookup: CDR1 MNHNS, CDR2 SASEGT. The CDR3 region is CASSPPGTVDEQFF. Here the CDR3 DNA reads TGTGCCAGCAGTCCCCCCGGGACAGTCGATGAGCAGTTCTTC.

The chain has TRBV6-1 and TRBJ2-7; D gene uncertain. The CDR3 length is 13 residues. Germline V gene data show CDR1 as MNHNS and CDR2 as SASEGT. V was trimmed by 3 bases and J by 4 bases, leaving 10 bases between them. Written as DNA, the CDR3 is TGTGCCAGCAGTGAGAGTCATCCTTACGAGCAGTACTTC. It is translated as CASSESHPYEQYF.

J is TRBJ2-1 and V is TRBV5-1; possibly TRBD2 for D (6 bases). The germline CDR1 and CDR2 sequences are SGHRS and YFSETQ. This CDR3 is 12 amino acids long. Trimming took 4 bases from V and 8 from J, leaving 10 bases between them. CDR3 in amino acids: CASSQTSHEQFF. DNA of the CDR3: TGCGCCAGCAGCCAGACTAGTCATGAGCAGTTCTTC.

J is TRBJ1-2 and V is TRBV30, with 8 bases fitting TRBD1. Trimming removed 2 bases from V and 4 bases from J; junction bases left unmatched: 6. Germline CDR1 and CDR2: GTSNPN and SVGIG (reference sequence). This CDR3 region has 14 residues. The CDR3 coding sequence is TGTGCCTGGAGTCGACAGGGGTTGGGCTATGGCTACACCTTC. This sequence encodes CAWSRQGLGYGYTF.

Written as DNA, the CDR3 is TGTGCCAGCAGGGACGGACAGGGGGACACCGGGGAGCTGTTTTTT. It translates to CASRDGQGDTGELFF. This chain links TRBV28 with TRBJ2-2; 10 positions agree with TRBD1. Per the germline V gene, CDR1 is MDHEN and CDR2 is SYDVKM. The junction had 4 bases not matched to a gene; V was cut back by 6 bases and J by 3 bases. This CDR3 spans 15 amino acids.

The chain employs TRBV27 and TRBJ2-7; 14 bases align to TRBD2. The germline CDR1 and CDR2 sequences are MNHEY and SMNVEV (reference sequence). The CDR3 is made up of 19 amino acids. V lost 1 base, J lost 3 bases, and 11 bases stayed unmatched. In nucleotides, the CDR3 is TGTGCCAGCAGTTTATTAGGACTAGCGGGAGGCATACGGGTCTACGAGCAGTACTTC. Protein sequence: CASSLLGLAGGIRVYEQYF.

The V and J genes are TRBV7-2 and TRBJ1-2; a weak D match, TRBD1 (6 bases). CDR3 length equals 16 residues. The ends were cut back, 5 bases at V and 5 bases at J, with 21 bases in the middle. CDR1 and CDR2 (germline): SGHTA, FQGNSA. The CDR3 DNA follows: TGTGCCAGCAGCGCCAGCGGGACAACTCTTTTATATGGCTACACCTTC. This sequence encodes CASSASGTTLLYGYTF.

V usage is TRBV7-8 and J usage is TRBJ1-2; 8 nucleotides agree with TRBD1. CDR1 is SGHVS, CDR2 FQNEAQ, per germline. This CDR3 has 14 residues. V lost 3 bases to trimming and J lost 3 bases; unmatched junction nucleotides: 3. The CDR3 region has the DNA TGTGCCAGCAGCTTGTCGACAGGGGACTATGGCTACACCTTC. It encodes CASSLSTGDYGYTF.

This clone was detected a few times. This chain connects TRBV4-3 to TRBJ1-1; maybe TRBD1 (5 bases). Germline CDR1 reads LGHNA; CDR2 reads YSLEER. The V end was cut by 0 bases, the J end by 7 bases, with 12 bases between. The CDR3 consists of 14 residues. The DNA of the CDR3 is TGCGCCAGCAGCCAAGAGAGGACACAAGATGAAGCTTTCTTT. Amino acids: CASSQERTQDEAFF.

The V gene is TRBV27, the J gene TRBJ1-1, with D maybe TRBD1 (5 bases). The V gene's germline CDR1 is MNHEY and CDR2 SMNVEV (reference sequence). The CDR3 length is 15 residues. V was clipped by 4 bases and J by 4 bases, with 16 bases between them. This chain's CDR3 is CASSSLGQGFTEAFF. The CDR3 coding sequence is TGTGCCAGCAGTTCCCTAGGTCAGGGATTCACTGAAGCTTTCTTT.

This rearrangement joins TRBV28 to TRBJ2-7; perhaps TRBD2 as D (5 bases). Germline V gives CDR1 MDHEN, CDR2 SYDVKM. Trimming took off 7 bases at V and 5 bases at J, with 21 bases between the two ends. The CDR3 consists of 15 residues. The CDR3 DNA reads as TGTGCCAGCACCCGGAACGCGGGTGGAGGAGACGAGCAGTACTTC. Its translation: CASTRNAGGGDEQYF.

This chain links TRBV6-4 with TRBJ2-5; tentative D call: TRBD1 (7 bases). Trimming left V 3 bases short and J 6 bases short, with 14 bases between. CDR1 and CDR2 (germline): MRHNA, SNTAGT. This CDR3 contains 14 residues. The CDR3 loop is CASSEGGGGKTQYF. Written as DNA, the CDR3 is TGTGCCAGCAGTGAAGGAGGGGGCGGGAAGACCCAGTACTTC.

The chain uses TRBV10-3 and TRBJ2-5; a possible D gene is TRBD1 (6 bases). Per the germline V gene, CDR1 is ENHRY and CDR2 is SYGVKD. This CDR3 is built from 15 residues. Trimming stripped 3 bases from V and 1 base from J, with 12 bases between. The CDR3 is CAISDRGNPQETQYF. As DNA, the CDR3 is TGTGCCATCAGTGATAGGGGGAACCCCCAAGAGACCCAGTACTTC.

The chain uses TRBV12-5 and TRBJ1-5; 7 bases fit TRBD1. This CDR3 region has 15 residues. The germline V gene has CDR1 LGHNT and CDR2 FRNRAP. J lost 4 bases, V lost 0 bases, and 3 bases had no gene match. In DNA, the CDR3 is TGTGCTAGTGGTTTGGTACCCAGGGGGAATCAGCCCCAGCATTTT. It encodes CASGLVPRGNQPQHF.

The rearrangement uses TRBV30 and TRBJ2-5; the match to TRBD2 covers 9 bases. J lost 7 bases, V lost 0 bases, and 12 bases had no gene match. CDR3 size: 16 residues. The germline CDR1 and CDR2 sequences are GTSNPN and SVGIG (reference sequence). The DNA for the CDR3 is TGTGCCTGGAGTGTGGCGGGAGGGCCTTTCCAGGGGACCCAGTACTTC. Translation gives CAWSVAGGPFQGTQYF. The variable domain in full, completed from reference TRBV30 and TRBJ2-5, reads SQTIHQWPATLVQPVGSPLSLECTVEGTSNPNLYWYRQAAGRGLQLLFYSVGIGQISSEVPQNLSASRPQDRQFILSSKKLLLSDSGFYLCAWSVAGGPFQGTQYFGPGTRLLVL.

This clone was recorded once. The J gene is TRBJ2-1, the V gene TRBV6-5, with TRBD1 identical over 8 bases. With 2 bases clipped from V and 5 bases from J, the junction kept 8 bases outside the gene matches. The CDR3 loop spans 16 amino acids. CDR1 MNHEY and CDR2 SVGAGI come from the germline V gene. The CDR3 region is CASSYRQGKTHNEQFF. The CDR3 DNA follows: TGTGCCAGCAGTTACCGACAGGGGAAGACACACAATGAGCAGTTCTTC.

This rearrangement joins TRBV11-2 to TRBJ2-1; 8 bases line up with TRBD2. CDR1 and CDR2 from the germline V gene are SGHAT and FQNNGV. This CDR3 spans 17 amino acids. V shed 3 bases and J 0 bases; nucleotides not matched to a gene: 7. CDR3 nucleotide sequence: TGTGCCAGCAGCTTTAGCGGGGAGATCTACTCCTACAATGAGCAGTTCTTC. It translates to CASSFSGEIYSYNEQFF.

The chain uses TRBV5-6 and TRBJ1-5; 9 bases agree with TRBD1. Germline trimming cut 4 bases from V and 2 bases from J; bases unmatched to any gene: 4. Germline lookup yields CDR1 SGHDT and CDR2 YYEEEE. CDR3 size: 15 residues. The CDR3 is CASSLTGGGNQPQHF. In nucleotides, the CDR3 is TGTGCCAGCAGCCTGACAGGGGGTGGCAATCAGCCCCAGCATTTT.